This T cell receptor (beta chain) originates from a study of blood T cell repertoires in COVID-19. Donors were grouped by their self-reported clinical history. The germline V gene encodes CDR1 KGHSH and CDR2 LQKENI. The CDR3 extends over 16 amino acids. Deletions cut 0 bases from V and 0 bases from J, with 11 bases between. Produced via immunoSEQ multiplex PCR; TCRdb's table is partial and in-frame only. Among 150,000 to 180,000 clones listed, about 81% were seen once. The chain is built from TRBV18 and TRBJ2-5, with D possibly TRBD1 on 5 matching bases. The clonotype was recovered from a man in his fifties or sixties who had recovered from COVID-19. Material: PBMCs or T cells enriched from blood (not recorded which). The CDR3 is CASSPPYRRYQETQYF. Written as DNA, the CDR3 is TGTGCCAGCTCACCACCCTACAGGAGATACCAAGAGACCCAGTACTTC.